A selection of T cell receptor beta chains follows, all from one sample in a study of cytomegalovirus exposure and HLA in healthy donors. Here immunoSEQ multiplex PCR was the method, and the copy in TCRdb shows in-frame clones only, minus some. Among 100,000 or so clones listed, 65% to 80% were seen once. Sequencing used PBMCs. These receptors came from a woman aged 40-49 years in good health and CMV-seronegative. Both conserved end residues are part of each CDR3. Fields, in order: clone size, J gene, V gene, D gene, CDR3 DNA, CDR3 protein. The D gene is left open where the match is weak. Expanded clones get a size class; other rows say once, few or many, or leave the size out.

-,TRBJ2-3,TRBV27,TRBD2,TGTGCCAGCAGTAAGGGGGCTAGCGGGAGAGGCGGGCAGTATTTT,CASSKGASGRGGQYF
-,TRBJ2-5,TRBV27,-,TGTGCCAGCAGTTTCCTCAGGGCGGGGAGGGAGACCCAGTACTTC,CASSFLRAGRETQYF
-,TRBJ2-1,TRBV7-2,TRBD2,TGTGCCAGCAGCTTGTTACTAGCGGGAGTCTACAATGAGCAGTTCTTC,CASSLLLAGVYNEQFF
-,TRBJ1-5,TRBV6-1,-,TGTGCCAGCAGTTCTAGCGGGGAGAGCAATCAGCCCCAGCATTTT,CASSSSGESNQPQHF
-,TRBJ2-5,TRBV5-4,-,TGTGCCAGCAGCTTGGAGAGGGGGGAGACCCAGTACTTC,CASSLERGETQYF
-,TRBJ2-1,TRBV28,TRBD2,TGTGCCAGCAGTGGATGGGCTAGCGGGAGAGGTTGGAATGAGCAGTTCTTC,CASSGWASGRGWNEQFF
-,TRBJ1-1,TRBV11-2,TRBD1,TGTGCCAGCAGCTTCCCCTCCGGACAGGGTGGAGTGAGCACTGAAGCTTTCTTT,CASSFPSGQGGVSTEAFF
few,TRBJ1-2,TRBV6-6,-,TGTGCCAGCAGTTACCCGGGGTCACAGGGCGATGGCTACACCTTC,CASSYPGSQGDGYTF
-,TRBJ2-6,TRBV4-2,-,TGTGCCAGCAGCCAAGATGGTAACCCTAACTCTGGGGCCAACGTCCTGACTTTC,CASSQDGNPNSGANVLTF
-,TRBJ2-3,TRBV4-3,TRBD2,TGCGCCAGCAGCCAAGATCGGTCAGCGGGAGGGAGAGCAGATACGCAGTATTTT,CASSQDRSAGGRADTQYF
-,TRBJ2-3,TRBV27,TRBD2,TGTGCCAGCAGTTTATCAGCCGGACTAGCGGACCTCACAGATACGCAGTATTTT,CASSLSAGLADLTDTQYF
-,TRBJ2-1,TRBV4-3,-,TGCGCCAGCAGCCAGAATTGGCGGAGTTACAATGAGCAGTTCTTC,CASSQNWRSYNEQFF
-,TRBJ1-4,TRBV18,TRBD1,TGTGCCAGCTCACCGGGACAGCCTGATAAGGAAAAACTGTTTTTT,CASSPGQPDKEKLFF
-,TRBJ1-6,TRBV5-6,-,TGTGCCAGCAGCTGGGCACAGGGCGATAATTCACCCCTCCACTTT,CASSWAQGDNSPLHF
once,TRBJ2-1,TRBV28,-,TGTGCCAGCAGTTTAAGGGGGGGAACTAGGAATGAGCAGTTCTTC,CASSLRGGTRNEQFF
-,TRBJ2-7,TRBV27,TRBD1,TGTGCCAGCAGCAAGACCGGGACAGGGTTATACGAGCAGTACTTC,CASSKTGTGLYEQYF
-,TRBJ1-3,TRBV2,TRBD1,TGTGCCAGCAGCCCGACAGGGGCTGGAAACACCATATATTTT,CASSPTGAGNTIYF